This T cell receptor (beta chain) came from a study of technical replicates of blood from a few donors. Clones were sequenced by immunoSEQ multiplex PCR, and TCRdb holds only the in-frame ones, with some missing. The repertoire includes tens of thousands of clones, 92% of them detected once, and about 0.26% sits in the top ten. The CDR3 has 14 amino acids. V was clipped by 4 bases and J by 5 bases; unmatched bases: 4. Germline V gives CDR1 SGDLS, CDR2 YYNGEE. The TCR originated in a human donor in good health. The chain has TRBV9 and TRBJ2-4; TRBD2 matches at 9 bases. The sequenced material came from T cells isolated from PBMCs. Written as DNA, the CDR3 is TGTGCCAGCAGCCTGGGACTAGCAGAAAACATTCAGTACTTC. Its protein product is CASSLGLAENIQYF.